This T cell receptor (beta chain) was recovered during a study of tumour-infiltrating T cells in Burkitt lymphoma (dated by TCRdb to 2018 to 2021). Study-level background: Clinical outcome was correlated with TCR repertoire data, and overall and progression-free survival were found to be predicted by productive clonality independently of established prognosticators, including age at diagnosis.

A note on this clone: What antigen it recognizes has not been identified. Base qualities were left out, and no much larger clone turns up one base away.

The germline V gene (reference sequence) yields SEHNR for CDR1 and FQNEAQ for CDR2. V is shortened by 1 base, J by 5 bases, and the region joining them spans 12 bases. The CDR3 holds 15 amino acids from the cysteine to the phenylalanine. Only the CDR3 DNA stays, 45 bases, in frame from base 1. Preparation of the library involved the immunoSEQ multiplex PCR assay. TCRdb retrieved this table from immuneACCESS and kept in-frame rearrangements only. Not all clones are present; in checked studies, unresolved V genes account for under half, and no reason is known for the remainder. This sample gives 2,000 to 2,500 clones in total; 88% of them show up just once. The top ten constitute roughly a sixth of the sample.

The sample consisted of tumor tissue. This sequence originates from a human donor with diffuse large B-cell lymphoma. The chain employs TRBV7-9 and TRBJ1-5; TRBD1 could be the D gene, as 6 bases match. This receptor carries the CDR3 CASSLVGAGDQPQHF. In nucleotide form, the sequence is TGTGCCAGCAGCTTAGTGGGGGCTGGGGATCAGCCCCAGCATTTT.